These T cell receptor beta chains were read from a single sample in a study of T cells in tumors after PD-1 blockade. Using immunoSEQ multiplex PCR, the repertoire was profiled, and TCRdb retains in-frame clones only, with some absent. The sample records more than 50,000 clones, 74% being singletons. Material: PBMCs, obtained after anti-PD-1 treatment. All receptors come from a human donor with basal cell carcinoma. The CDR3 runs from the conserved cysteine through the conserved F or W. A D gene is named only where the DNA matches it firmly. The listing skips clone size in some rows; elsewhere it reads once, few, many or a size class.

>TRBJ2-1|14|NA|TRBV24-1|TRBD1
CATSARDRANEQFF
TGTGCCACCAGTGCCCGGGACAGGGCCAATGAGCAGTTCTTC
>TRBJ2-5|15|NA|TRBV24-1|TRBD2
CATSDGRLAGETQYF
TGTGCCACCAGTGATGGGAGACTAGCCGGGGAGACCCAGTACTTC
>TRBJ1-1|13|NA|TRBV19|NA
CASSIGGKTEAFF
TGTGCCAGTAGTATTGGCGGAAAGACTGAAGCTTTCTTT
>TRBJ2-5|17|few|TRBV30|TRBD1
CAWSVRKTGVTQETQYF
TGTGCCTGGAGTGTACGGAAGACAGGGGTTACCCAAGAGACCCAGTACTTC
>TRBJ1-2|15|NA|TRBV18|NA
CASSPLDKGLHGYTF
TGTGCCAGCTCACCTTTGGATAAGGGACTGCATGGCTACACCTTC
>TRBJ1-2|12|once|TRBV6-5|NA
CASSYRSGGYTF
TGTGCCAGCAGTTACAGAAGTGGCGGCTACACCTTC
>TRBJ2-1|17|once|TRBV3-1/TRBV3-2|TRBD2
CASSPGTSGGIYNEQFF
TGTGCCAGCAGCCCCGGGACTAGCGGGGGGATCTACAATGAGCAGTTCTTC
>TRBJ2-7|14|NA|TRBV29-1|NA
CSVTELPSSYEQYF
TGCAGCGTTACAGAGCTACCCAGCTCCTACGAGCAGTACTTC
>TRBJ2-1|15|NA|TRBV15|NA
CATRELQRGGDEQFF
TGTGCCACCAGGGAGTTACAAAGGGGAGGCGATGAGCAGTTCTTC
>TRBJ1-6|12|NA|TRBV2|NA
CASADDNSPLHF
TGTGCCAGCGCGGACGACAATTCACCCCTCCACTTT
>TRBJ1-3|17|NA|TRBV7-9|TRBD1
CASRPGRGQGPGNTIYF
TGTGCCAGCAGGCCCGGTCGGGGACAGGGGCCTGGAAACACCATATATTTT
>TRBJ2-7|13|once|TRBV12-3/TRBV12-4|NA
CASSLRKGGEQYF
TGTGCCAGCAGTTTAAGGAAGGGCGGCGAGCAGTACTTC
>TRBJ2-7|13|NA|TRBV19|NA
CASTNDKGGEQYF
TGTGCCAGTACCAATGACAAAGGTGGCGAGCAGTACTTC
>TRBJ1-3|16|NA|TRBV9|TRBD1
CASSPRGTASGNTIYF
TGTGCCAGCAGCCCGCGGGGGACAGCCTCTGGAAACACCATATATTTT
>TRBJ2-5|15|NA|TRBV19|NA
CASSIVGGRRETQYF
TGTGCCAGTAGTATAGTGGGGGGACGAAGGGAGACCCAGTACTTC
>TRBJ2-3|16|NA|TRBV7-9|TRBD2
CASSFSGLAVGDTQYF
TGTGCCAGCAGCTTCTCCGGACTAGCGGTGGGAGATACGCAGTATTTT
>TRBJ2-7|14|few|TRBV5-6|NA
CASSLRDSSYEQYF
TGTGCCAGCAGCCTACGGGACTCCTCCTACGAGCAGTACTTC
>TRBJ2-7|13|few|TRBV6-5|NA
CASNRAPAYEQYF
TGTGCCAGCAACCGCGCACCGGCCTACGAGCAGTACTTC
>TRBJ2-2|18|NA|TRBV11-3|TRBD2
CASSPERGDFSNTGELFF
TGTGCCAGCAGTCCCGAGCGGGGGGATTTTTCGAACACCGGGGAGCTGTTTTTT
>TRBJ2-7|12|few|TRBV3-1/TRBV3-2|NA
CASPDPRDEQYF
TGTGCCAGCCCCGACCCCAGGGACGAGCAGTACTTC
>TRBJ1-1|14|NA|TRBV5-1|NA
CASSPSGEHTEAFF
TGCGCCAGCAGCCCCTCCGGGGAACACACTGAAGCTTTCTTT
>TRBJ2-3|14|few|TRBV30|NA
CAWSGTTSTDTQYF
TGTGCCTGGTCCGGGACAACTAGCACAGATACGCAGTATTTT
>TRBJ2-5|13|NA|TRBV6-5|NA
CASKGGGQETQYF
TGTGCCAGCAAGGGGGGGGGCCAAGAGACCCAGTACTTC
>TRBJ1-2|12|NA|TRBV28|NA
CASSTGRQGYTF
TGTGCCAGCAGTACCGGTAGACAAGGCTACACCTTC
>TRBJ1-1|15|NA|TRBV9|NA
CASSPWGGVSTEAFF
TGTGCCAGCAGCCCTTGGGGGGGGGTGAGTACTGAAGCTTTCTTT
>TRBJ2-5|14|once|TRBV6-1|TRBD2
CASSEASGVETQYF
TGTGCCAGCAGTGAAGCTAGCGGGGTCGAGACCCAGTACTTC
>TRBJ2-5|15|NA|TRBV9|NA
CASSISGGSQETQYF
TGTGCCAGCAGCATCTCGGGGGGCTCCCAAGAGACCCAGTACTTC
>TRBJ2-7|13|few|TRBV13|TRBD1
CASSLGQGYEQYF
TGTGCCAGCAGCTTGGGACAGGGGTACGAGCAGTACTTC
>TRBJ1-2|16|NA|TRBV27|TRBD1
CASRRTTGGAVYGYTF
TGTGCCAGCAGGAGAACCACAGGGGGCGCCGTCTATGGCTACACCTTC
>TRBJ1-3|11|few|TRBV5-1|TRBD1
CASRRGPTIYF
TGCGCCAGCAGAAGGGGGCCGACCATATATTTT
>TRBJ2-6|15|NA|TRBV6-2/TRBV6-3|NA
CASSYQGSGANVLTF
TGTGCCAGCAGTTACCAGGGCTCTGGGGCCAACGTCCTGACTTTC
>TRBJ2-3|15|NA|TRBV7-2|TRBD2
CASSLGGGVRDTQYF
TGTGCCAGCAGCTTAGGCGGGGGGGTCAGAGATACGCAGTATTTT
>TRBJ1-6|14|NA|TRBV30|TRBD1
CAWSRTGYGSPLHF
TGTGCCTGGAGTAGGACAGGGTATGGTTCACCCCTCCACTTT
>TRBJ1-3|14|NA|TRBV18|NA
CASSPPTAGNTIYF
TGTGCCAGCTCACCTCCGACAGCAGGAAACACCATATATTTT
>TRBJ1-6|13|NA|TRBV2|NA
CASSGQDNSPLHF
TGTGCCAGCAGTGGACAGGACAATTCACCCCTCCACTTT
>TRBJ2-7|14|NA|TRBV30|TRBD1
CAWTIGTGGASQYF
TGTGCCTGGACAATTGGGACAGGGGGCGCAAGTCAGTACTTC
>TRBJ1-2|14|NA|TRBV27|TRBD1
CASSSRTGIGGYTF
TGTGCCAGCAGTTCTCGGACAGGGATTGGTGGCTACACCTTC
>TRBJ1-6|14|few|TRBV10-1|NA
CASSESQGYSPLHF
TGCGCCAGCAGTGAGAGCCAGGGATATTCACCCCTCCACTTT
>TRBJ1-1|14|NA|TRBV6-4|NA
CASSPTLQVNEAFF
TGTGCCAGCAGCCCTACCCTACAAGTAAATGAAGCTTTCTTT
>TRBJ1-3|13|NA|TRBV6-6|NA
CASMGGSGNTIYF
TGTGCCAGCATGGGCGGCTCTGGAAACACCATATATTTT
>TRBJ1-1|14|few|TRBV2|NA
CASSERGGPNEAFF
TGTGCCAGCAGTGAACGTGGGGGCCCAAATGAAGCTTTCTTT
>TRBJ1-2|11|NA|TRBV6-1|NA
CASSDFYGYTF
TGTGCCAGCAGTGATTTTTATGGCTACACCTTC
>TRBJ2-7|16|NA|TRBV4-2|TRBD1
CASSPRQGDGTYEQYF
TGTGCCAGCAGCCCCCGACAGGGGGACGGTACCTACGAGCAGTACTTC
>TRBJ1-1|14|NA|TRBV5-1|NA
CASSLTSGNTEAFF
TGCGCCAGCAGCTTGACCTCAGGGAACACTGAAGCTTTCTTT
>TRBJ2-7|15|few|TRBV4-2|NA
CASSQAGTFAYEQYF
TGTGCCAGCAGCCAAGCTGGGACTTTCGCCTACGAGCAGTACTTC